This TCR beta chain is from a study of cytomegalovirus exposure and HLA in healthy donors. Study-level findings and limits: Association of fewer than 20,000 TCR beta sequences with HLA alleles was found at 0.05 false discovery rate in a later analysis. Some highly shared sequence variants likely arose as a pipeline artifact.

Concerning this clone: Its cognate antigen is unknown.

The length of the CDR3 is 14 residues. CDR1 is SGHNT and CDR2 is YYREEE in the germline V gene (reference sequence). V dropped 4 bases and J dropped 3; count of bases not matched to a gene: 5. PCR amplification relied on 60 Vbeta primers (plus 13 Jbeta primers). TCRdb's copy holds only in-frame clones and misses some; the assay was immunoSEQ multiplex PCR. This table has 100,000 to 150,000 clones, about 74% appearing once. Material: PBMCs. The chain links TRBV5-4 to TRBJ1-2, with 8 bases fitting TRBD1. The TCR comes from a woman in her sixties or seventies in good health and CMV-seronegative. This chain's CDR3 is CASSHGQGDYGYTF. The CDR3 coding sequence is TGTGCCAGCAGCCATGGACAGGGCGACTATGGCTACACCTTC.